The present T cell receptor beta chain was sequenced within a study of beta chain features in type 1 diabetes. Across the study: In age, gender and cell yields, patients were similar to healthy donors. Study-level points and caveats: VDJ junctions sequenced from type 1 diabetes patients showed fewer insertions and more deletions. The study found moderately but significantly shorter TCRB CDR3s in all four CD4+ subsets of Type 1 diabetes patients.

Many counts were recorded for this clone. The antigen is unknown. What was sequenced were expressed TCRB transcripts, since all of the isolated RNA had been reverse transcribed. Some clones are missing from TCRdb's copy, which holds only in-frame ones; the method was immunoSEQ multiplex PCR. The repertoire holds roughly 250,000 clones, with about 9.3% as singletons. CDR1 is SNHLY, CDR2 FYNNEI, per germline. The CDR3 is 11 amino acids. V was cut by 5 bases and J by 9 bases, with 7 bases left in between. The chain joins TRBV2 to TRBJ1-4; unclear D gene. The receptor comes from a woman under 30 in good health. The sequenced sample was naive CD4+ T cells from blood. Here the CDR3 DNA reads TGTGCCAGCAGTAGCGCCAAAAAACTGTTTTTT. Protein: CASSSAKKLFF. The complete variable domain, with remaining parts taken from reference TRBV2 and TRBJ1-4, reads EPEVTQTPSHQVTQMGQEVILRCVPISNHLYFYWYRQILGQKVEFLVSFYNNEISEKSEIFDDQFSVERPDGSNFTLKIRSTKLEDSAMYFCASSSAKKLFFGSGTQLSVL.